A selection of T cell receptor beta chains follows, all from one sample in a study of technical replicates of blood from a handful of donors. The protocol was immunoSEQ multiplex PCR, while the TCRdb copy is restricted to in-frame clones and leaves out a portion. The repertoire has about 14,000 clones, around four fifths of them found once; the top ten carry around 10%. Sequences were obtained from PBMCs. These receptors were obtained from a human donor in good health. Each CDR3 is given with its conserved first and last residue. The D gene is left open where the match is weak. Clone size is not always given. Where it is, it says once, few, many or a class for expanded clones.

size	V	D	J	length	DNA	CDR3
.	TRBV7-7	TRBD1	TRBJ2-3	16	TGTGCCAGCAGCTTAGGCGGGGCAGGGGGCGCAGATACGCAGTATTTT	CASSLGGAGGADTQYF
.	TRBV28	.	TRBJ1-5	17	TGTGCCAGCAATCGGGCAGGGGAAGCGTACGGCAATCAGCCCCAGCATTTT	CASNRAGEAYGNQPQHF
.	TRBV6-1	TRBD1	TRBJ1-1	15	TGTGCCAGCAGTGGTGGACAGGGAGTTGATCTTGAAGCTTTCTTT	CASSGGQGVDLEAFF
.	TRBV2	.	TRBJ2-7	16	TGTGCCAGCAGCGTGGGGGGGCGGGGCAACTCCTACGAGCAGTACTTC	CASSVGGRGNSYEQYF
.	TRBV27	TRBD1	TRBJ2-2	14	TGTGCCAGCAGTTTGGGACAGGGCGTCGGGGAGCTGTTTTTT	CASSLGQGVGELFF
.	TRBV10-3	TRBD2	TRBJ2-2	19	TGTGCCATCAGTGCCCGGGGACTAGCGGGAGGGAGTGGCACCGGGGAGCTGTTTTTT	CAISARGLAGGSGTGELFF
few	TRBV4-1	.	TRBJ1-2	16	TGCGCCAGCAGCCAAGATCGGGTGACGCAGCATTTTGGCTACACCTTC	CASSQDRVTQHFGYTF
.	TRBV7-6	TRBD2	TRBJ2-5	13	TGTGCCAGCAGACTAGCGGGGGAAGAGACCCAGTACTTC	CASRLAGEETQYF
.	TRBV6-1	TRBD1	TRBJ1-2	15	TGTGCCAGCCAGGCCGGGACAGGGGGCGGTTATGGCTACACCTTC	CASQAGTGGGYGYTF
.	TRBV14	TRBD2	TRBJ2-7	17	TGTGCCAGCAGCCAAGTGTCTGGACTAGCTCATCTAGGGGAGCAGTACTTC	CASSQVSGLAHLGEQYF
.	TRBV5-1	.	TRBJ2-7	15	TGCGCCAGCAGCCGAGGAGGACAGGGAGGGAGCGAGCAGTACTTC	CASSRGGQGGSEQYF
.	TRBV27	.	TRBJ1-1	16	TGTGCCAGCTACCGGGGGGAAGGGGCCCTATGGACTGAAGCTTTCTTT	CASYRGEGALWTEAFF
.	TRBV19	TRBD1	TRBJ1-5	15	TGTGCCAGTAGTCCCGGGGACAGGGGTCGTCAGCCCCAGCATTTT	CASSPGDRGRQPQHF
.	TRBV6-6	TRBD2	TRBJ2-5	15	TGTGCCAGCAGTTATCGTGGGAGGGCCGTGGAGACCCAGTACTTC	CASSYRGRAVETQYF
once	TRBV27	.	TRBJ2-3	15	TGTGCCAGCAGTTTATCGTTCTCGGGCACAGATACGCAGTATTTT	CASSLSFSGTDTQYF
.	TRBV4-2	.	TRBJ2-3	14	TGTGCCAGCAGCCCTAAGCAGGGGACAGATACGCAGTATTTT	CASSPKQGTDTQYF
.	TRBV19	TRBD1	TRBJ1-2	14	TGTGCCAGTAGTACTGGACAGGGTGGGTATGGCTACACCTTC	CASSTGQGGYGYTF
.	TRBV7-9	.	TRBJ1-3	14	TGTGCCAGCAGCTTACCAGTCTCCGGAAACACCATATATTTT	CASSLPVSGNTIYF
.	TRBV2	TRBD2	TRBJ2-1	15	TGTGCCAGCAGTGCTGTTAGCGGGAGAGGGGGTGAGCAGTTCTTC	CASSAVSGRGGEQFF
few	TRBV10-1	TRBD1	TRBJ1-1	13	TGCGCCAGCAGTGAGGCAGGGGGCACTGAAGCTTTCTTT	CASSEAGGTEAFF
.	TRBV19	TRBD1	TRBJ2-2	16	TGTGCCAGTAGTATTTTCCGGACAGGGCACACCGGGGAGCTGTTTTTT	CASSIFRTGHTGELFF
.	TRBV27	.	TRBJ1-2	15	TGTGCCAGCAAGGCCCTTGAGGGCGCAGACTATGGCTACACCTTC	CASKALEGADYGYTF
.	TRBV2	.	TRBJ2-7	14	TGTGCCAGCAGTGAGACCGGACTAACCTACGAGCAGTACTTC	CASSETGLTYEQYF
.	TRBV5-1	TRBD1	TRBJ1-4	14	TGCGCCAGCAGCTTCGGCAGGGGGGATGAAAAACTGTTTTTT	CASSFGRGDEKLFF
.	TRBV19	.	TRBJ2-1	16	TGTGCCAGTAGTATAGGTGGGGCTACCCCCTACAATGAGCAGTTCTTC	CASSIGGATPYNEQFF
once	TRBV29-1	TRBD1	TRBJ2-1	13	TGCAGCGTACCGACAGGGGTGGGCAATGAGCAGTTCTTC	CSVPTGVGNEQFF
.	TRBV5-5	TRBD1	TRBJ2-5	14	TGTGCCAGCAGCAGCGGACAGGGACAAGAGACCCAGTACTTC	CASSSGQGQETQYF
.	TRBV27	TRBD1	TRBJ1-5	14	TGTGCCACCGCGGGACAGGGTAGCAATCAGCCCCAGCATTTT	CATAGQGSNQPQHF
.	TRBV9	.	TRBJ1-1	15	TGTGCCAGCACGCGCGGGGGGGCCATGAACACTGAAGCTTTCTTT	CASTRGGAMNTEAFF
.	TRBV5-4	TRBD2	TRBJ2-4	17	TGTGCCAGCAGCTCCCCCAAAGCGGGAGGAACCAAAAACATTCAGTACTTC	CASSSPKAGGTKNIQYF
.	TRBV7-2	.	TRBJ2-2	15	TGTGCCAGCAGCTACCCCGGCGGGTTAACCGGGGAGCTGTTTTTT	CASSYPGGLTGELFF
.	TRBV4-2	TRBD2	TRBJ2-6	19	TGTGCCAGCAGCCAAGAAAAGAGCGGGAGGGCCACTGGGGCCAACGTCCTGACTTTC	CASSQEKSGRATGANVLTF
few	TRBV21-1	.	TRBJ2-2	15	TGTGCCAGCCCTGGGATGAGGGACAGTACCGGGGAGCTGTTTTTT	CASPGMRDSTGELFF
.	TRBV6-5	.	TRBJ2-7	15	TGTGCCAGCAGTTACTCGACAGAAGGTCGGCTCGAGCAGTACTTC	CASSYSTEGRLEQYF
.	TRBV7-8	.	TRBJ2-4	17	TGTGCCAGCAGCCCTGCAAATCGGGGTGTAGCCAAAAACATTCAGTACTTC	CASSPANRGVAKNIQYF
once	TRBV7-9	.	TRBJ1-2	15	TGTGCCAGCAGCTTAGACAGGGCTGGGAACTATGGCTACACCTTC	CASSLDRAGNYGYTF
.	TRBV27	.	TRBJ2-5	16	TGTGCCAGCAGCGCCTCTCACAGGGTACCGCAAGAGACCCAGTACTTC	CASSASHRVPQETQYF
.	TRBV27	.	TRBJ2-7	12	TGTGCCAGCAGCCCGCCGGTCGGGGAGCAGTACTTC	CASSPPVGEQYF
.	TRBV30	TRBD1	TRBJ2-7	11	TGTGCCACGGACAGGGGGTACGAGCAGTACTTC	CATDRGYEQYF
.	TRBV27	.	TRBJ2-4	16	TGTGCCAGCAGTTTAACAACAGGGTGGCAGAAAAACATTCAGTACTTC	CASSLTTGWQKNIQYF
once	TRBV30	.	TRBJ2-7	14	TGTGCCTGGAGTGTTAATATAGACAGTTACGAGCAGTACTTC	CAWSVNIDSYEQYF
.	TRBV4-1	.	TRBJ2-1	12	TGCGCCAGCAGCCAAGATGGCACTGAGCAGTTCTTC	CASSQDGTEQFF
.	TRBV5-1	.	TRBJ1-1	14	TGCGCCAGCAGCTCGGGACACCCGAACACTGAAGCTTTCTTT	CASSSGHPNTEAFF
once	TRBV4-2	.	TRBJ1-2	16	TGTGCCAGCAGCCAAGATCTACAGGGATCTCGTTATGGCTACACCTTC	CASSQDLQGSRYGYTF
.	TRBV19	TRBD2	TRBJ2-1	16	TGTGCCAGTAGTATCTTAGCGGGTAGCTCCTACAATGAGCAGTTCTTC	CASSILAGSSYNEQFF
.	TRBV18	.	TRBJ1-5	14	TGTGCCAGCTCACCACGACAGGAGTATCAGCCCCAGCATTTT	CASSPRQEYQPQHF